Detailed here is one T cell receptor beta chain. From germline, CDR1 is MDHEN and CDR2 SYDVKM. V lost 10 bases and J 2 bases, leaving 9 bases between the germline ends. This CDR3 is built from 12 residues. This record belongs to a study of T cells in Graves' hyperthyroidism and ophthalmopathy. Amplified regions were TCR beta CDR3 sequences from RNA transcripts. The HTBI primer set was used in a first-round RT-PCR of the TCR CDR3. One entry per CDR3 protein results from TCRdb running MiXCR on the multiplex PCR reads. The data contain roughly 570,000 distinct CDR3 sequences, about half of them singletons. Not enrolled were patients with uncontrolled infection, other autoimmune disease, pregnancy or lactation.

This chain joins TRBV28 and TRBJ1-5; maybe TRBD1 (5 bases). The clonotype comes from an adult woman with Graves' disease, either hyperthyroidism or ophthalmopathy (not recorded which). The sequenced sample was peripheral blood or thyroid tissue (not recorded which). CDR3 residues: CAIQGGNQPQHF. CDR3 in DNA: TGTGCCATTCAGGGCGGCAATCAGCCCCAGCATTTT.